These 21 T cell receptor beta chains share one sample of origin, sequenced in a study of blood T cell repertoires in COVID-19 (dated by TCRdb to about 2020). The library was made by the immunoSEQ multiplex PCR assay. TCRdb stores this immuneACCESS table with in-frame sequences only. Part of the clones is absent; in the studies checked, under half of the shortfall reflects unresolved V genes, and no reason is known for the rest. This sample comprises about 200,000 clones, approximately 84% of them detected only once. 6.9% of the sample comes from the top ten. Specimen: peripheral blood. The receptors shown here come from a human donor with acute or convalescent COVID-19. The donor label of this sample is uncertain.

The chain joins TRBV6-5 to TRBJ2-6, with D possibly TRBD1 on 5 matching bases. V was clipped by 2 bases and J by 0 bases, with 8 bases between them. This CDR3 has 16 amino acids. The germline V gene encodes CDR1 MNHEY and CDR2 SVGAGI. The CDR3 protein is CASSYERGSGANVLTF. The CDR3 nucleotides are TGTGCCAGCAGTTACGAAAGGGGCTCTGGGGCCAACGTCCTGACTTTC.

CDR3 DNA: TGTGCCAGCTGGGGATACAGGGGCATGAGTGAAAAACTGTTTTTT. This translates into CASWGYRGMSEKLFF. The gene calls are TRBV2 and TRBJ1-4; TRBD1 aligns across 7 bases. This CDR3 is built from 15 residues. CDR1 is SNHLY and CDR2 is FYNNEI in the germline V gene. Trimming removed 8 bases from V and 7 bases from J; junction bases left unmatched: 13.

The CDR3 DNA follows: TGTGCCAGCAGTGAGCGATATAGCAATCAGCCCCAGCATTTT. Its protein product is CASSERYSNQPQHF. The genes are TRBV2 and TRBJ1-5; D gene unclear. This CDR3 is 14 amino acids long. The germline gives CDR1 SNHLY, CDR2 FYNNEI. V was trimmed by 3 bases and J by 0 bases, leaving 6 bases between them.

The chain links TRBV7-3 to TRBJ2-1, with D maybe TRBD1 (6 bases). Trimming cost V 5 bases and J 8 bases, with 13 bases left between them. The germline V gene has CDR1 SGHTA and CDR2 FQGTGA. This CDR3 region has 13 residues. The CDR3 DNA reads as TGTGCCAGCAGCCCGCACTACAGGGATGAGCAGTTCTTC. It translates to CASSPHYRDEQFF.

This sequence joins TRBV27 and TRBJ2-1, with D tentatively TRBD1 (6 bases). Germline CDR1 and CDR2: MNHEY and SMNVEV (reference sequence). The V and J ends lost 6 bases and 3 bases respectively, with 18 bases between them. This CDR3 has 16 amino acids. The CDR3 sequence is CASSPRTVTGYNEQFF. The CDR3, as DNA: TGTGCCAGCAGCCCCCGGACAGTTACGGGCTACAATGAGCAGTTCTTC.

V is TRBV9 and J is TRBJ2-1; D is possibly TRBD2 (7 bases). Per germline, CDR1 SGDLS and CDR2 YYNGEE. This CDR3 spans 13 amino acids. Trimming stripped 4 bases from V and 9 bases from J, with 14 bases between. As DNA, the CDR3 is TGTGCCAGCAGCATCGAAGGGGGGGCTGAGCAGTTCTTC. Its protein is CASSIEGGAEQFF.

V and J are TRBV5-1 and TRBJ2-6; 10 bases are shared with TRBD1. The junction had 3 bases not matched to a gene; V was cut back by 4 bases and J by 2 bases. The germline V gene has CDR1 SGHRS and CDR2 YFSETQ. The CDR3 is 16 residues long. The CDR3 sequence: CASSGTGDPGANVLTF. The DNA of the CDR3 is TGCGCCAGCAGCGGGACAGGGGACCCTGGGGCCAACGTCCTGACTTTC.

This chain uses TRBV29-1 with TRBJ2-3; D unclear. The germline CDR1 and CDR2 sequences are SQVTM and ANQGSEA. V was pared by 6 bases and J by 0 bases, with 10 bases between. The CDR3 runs to 13 residues. The CDR3 region is CSVPGSSTDTQYF. The CDR3, as DNA: TGCAGCGTGCCCGGGTCAAGCACAGATACGCAGTATTTT.

The chain uses TRBV19 and TRBJ1-1; TRBD1 aligns across 8 bases. This CDR3 spans 12 amino acids. V lost 8 bases, J lost 10 bases, and 9 bases stayed unmatched. Germline values: CDR1 LNHDA, CDR2 SQIVND (reference sequence). CDR3 amino acids: CASSQGVARAFF. The CDR3 DNA is TGTGCCAGTTCACAGGGGGTGGCTCGAGCTTTCTTT.

The V gene is TRBV7-9, the J gene TRBJ2-1; 15 bases map to TRBD2. Per the germline V gene, CDR1 is SEHNR and CDR2 is FQNEAQ (reference sequence). The CDR3 is 17 amino acids. V gave up 3 bases and J gave up 4 bases; unmatched junction bases: 4. In DNA form, the CDR3 reads TGTGCCAGCAGCTTCCCGGGACTAGCGGGAGGTTACAATGAGCAGTTCTTC. Protein: CASSFPGLAGGYNEQFF.

This rearrangement joins TRBV2 to TRBJ1-5, with D possibly matching TRBD1 (5 bases). The V gene's germline CDR1 is SNHLY and CDR2 FYNNEI. Trimming pared 2 bases from V and 7 bases from J, leaving 12 bases between. The CDR3 totals 14 residues. In nucleotides, the CDR3 is TGTGCCAGCAGTGAAAGCAGGGTAGGACAGCCCCAGCATTTT. Its translation is CASSESRVGQPQHF.

The rearrangement uses TRBV18 and TRBJ2-5, with 10 positions matching TRBD2. CDR3 length: 15 residues. Germline trimming cut 0 bases from V and 7 bases from J; bases unmatched to any gene: 5. Germline V gene sequence: CDR1 KGHSH, CDR2 LQKENI. CDR3 amino acids: CASSPPSLAGATQYF. The CDR3 DNA reads TGTGCCAGCTCACCACCGAGTCTAGCGGGGGCGACCCAGTACTTC.

CDR3 protein: CASSSGTGKETQYF. CDR3 DNA: TGTGCCAGCTCGAGCGGGACAGGGAAAGAGACCCAGTACTTC. This chain connects TRBV18 to TRBJ2-5; 9 bases line up with TRBD1. This CDR3 has 14 residues. The trim removed 6 bases at V and 3 bases at J, leaving 5 bases unmatched. CDR1 and CDR2 from the germline V gene are KGHSH and LQKENI.

The gene calls are TRBV18 and TRBJ1-2; 10 bases are a match to TRBD1. This CDR3 spans 15 amino acids. The germline gives CDR1 KGHSH, CDR2 LQKENI. Germline trimming cut 3 bases from V and 7 bases from J; bases unmatched to any gene: 8. The CDR3 region is CASSPLGTGESGYTF. CDR3 nucleotide sequence: TGTGCCAGCTCACCTTTGGGGACAGGGGAGAGTGGCTACACCTTC.

This sequence joins TRBV5-1 and TRBJ2-3; 9 bases match TRBD1. V lost 2 bases, J lost 4 bases, and 5 bases stayed unmatched. Germline-derived CDR1 and CDR2 are SGHRS and YFSETQ. The CDR3 runs 15 residues. The CDR3 nucleotides are TGCGCCAGCAGCTTTTCTGGACAGGGGTCAGATACGCAGTATTTT. It is translated as CASSFSGQGSDTQYF.

The V and J genes are TRBV10-1 and TRBJ2-7; tentatively, D is TRBD1 (6 bases). V was cut by 3 bases and J by 4 bases, with 16 bases left in between. Germline-derived CDR1 and CDR2 are WNHNN and SYGVQD (reference sequence). This CDR3 is 15 amino acids long. Written as DNA, the CDR3 is TGCGCCAGCAGTGACTCCGTGGACAGCAAGTACGAGCAGTACTTC. It is translated as CASSDSVDSKYEQYF.

V gene TRBV19 combines with J gene TRBJ2-7; 8 nucleotides agree with TRBD2. Germline V gives CDR1 LNHDA, CDR2 SQIVND (reference sequence). The CDR3 is made up of 11 amino acids. V lost 8 bases to trimming and J lost 5 bases; unmatched junction nucleotides: 2. CDR3 bases: TGTGCCAGTCGAGCGGGAGACGAGCAGTACTTC. Translating it yields CASRAGDEQYF.

Only one count was recorded for this clone. J is TRBJ2-7 and V is TRBV28; unclear D gene. The CDR3 loop spans 13 amino acids. Germline lookup yields CDR1 MDHEN and CDR2 SYDVKM. V was trimmed by 8 bases and J by 0 bases, leaving 11 bases between them. CDR3 nucleotides: TGTGCCAGCTTTGGGCAGGACTCCTACGAGCAGTACTTC. Translated: CASFGQDSYEQYF.

The genes are TRBV11-1 and TRBJ2-5, with TRBD2 identical over 9 bases. The germline V gene encodes CDR1 SGHAT and CDR2 FQDESV (reference sequence). Germline trimming cut 1 base from V and 5 bases from J; bases unmatched to any gene: 8. The length of the CDR3 is 16 residues. CDR3 bases: TGTGCCAGCAGCTTAGAGCCAGCGGGAGGTCGGGAGACCCAGTACTTC. Translating gives CASSLEPAGGRETQYF.

This chain joins TRBV4-3 and TRBJ2-1, with 13 bases fitting TRBD2. Germline CDR1 LGHNA, CDR2 YSLEER. This CDR3 has 18 amino acids. The trim removed 0 bases at V and 9 bases at J, leaving 11 bases unmatched. CDR3 loop: CASSQDAQTSGRLGEQFF. In nucleotides, the CDR3 is TGCGCCAGCAGCCAAGACGCTCAGACTAGCGGGAGGCTGGGTGAGCAGTTCTTC.

The V gene is TRBV29-1, the J gene TRBJ1-1, with 11 nucleotides matching TRBD1. Germline values: CDR1 SQVTM, CDR2 ANQGSEA. CDR3 length: 12 amino acids. Germline trimming cut 6 bases from V and 6 bases from J; bases unmatched to any gene: 3. This chain's CDR3 is CSVGTGGPEAFF. Written as DNA, the CDR3 is TGCAGCGTAGGGACAGGGGGTCCTGAAGCTTTCTTT.